One and the same sample provided the 29 T cell receptor beta chains below, sequenced in a study of beta chain features in type 1 diabetes. All of the isolated RNA was reverse transcribed, so expressed TCRB transcripts were sequenced. The method was immunoSEQ multiplex PCR; TCRdb's version includes in-frame clones alone and lacks a portion of them. The table has approximately 170,000 clones, approximately 9.1% seen once. Sequenced material: central memory CD4+ T cells from blood. These receptors came from a woman aged 18-30 years in good health.

This clone was detected a few times. This chain uses TRBV11-1 with TRBJ2-5; 7 nucleotides line up with TRBD1. V was clipped by 5 bases and J by 2 bases; unmatched bases: 8. The CDR3 has 15 residues. In germline, CDR1 is SGHAT, CDR2 FQDESV (reference sequence). This CDR3 is CASSAPGTVQETQYF. The CDR3, as DNA: TGTGCCAGCAGCGCCCCCGGGACAGTACAAGAGACCCAGTACTTC.

The J gene is TRBJ2-2, the V gene TRBV7-9; D gene ambiguous. This CDR3 is built from 14 residues. Trimming removed 5 bases at V and 0 bases at J, with 7 bases between. Germline CDR1 reads SEHNR; CDR2 reads FQNEAQ (reference sequence). Here the CDR3 DNA reads TGTGCCAGCAGCCCTGCTACGAACACCGGGGAGCTGTTTTTT. Translated: CASSPATNTGELFF.

This clone was seen a few times. Compared with germline, one end of the junction differs, possibly owing to a read error. The chain recombines TRBV7-2 with TRBJ2-3; a possible D gene is TRBD1 (6 bases). Germline lookup yields CDR1 SGHTA and CDR2 FQGNSA. This CDR3 is built from 16 residues. The CDR3 nucleotides are TGTGCCGGCAGCCCAAGGGGGAGAGGGGTCACAGATACGCAGTATTTT. This sequence encodes CAGSPRGRGVTDTQYF.

This sequence joins TRBV5-8 and TRBJ2-5; no clear D gene. This CDR3 has 13 amino acids. V lost 2 bases and J 5 bases, leaving 10 bases between the germline ends. From germline, CDR1 is SGHTS and CDR2 YDEGEE. The CDR3 DNA sequence: TGTGCCAGCAGCTTTGACACGTGGGAGACCCAGTACTTC. Translation gives CASSFDTWETQYF. Using reference TRBV5-8 and TRBJ2-5 for the parts outside the CDR3, the full variable domain is EAGVTQSPTHLIKTRGQQATLRCSPISGHTSVYWYQQALGLGLQFLLWYDEGEERNRGNFPPRFSGRQFPNYSSELNVNALELEDSALYLCASSFDTWETQYFGPGTRLLVL.

This clone has only a few counts. The gene calls are TRBV30 and TRBJ1-1; 10 bases line up with TRBD1. The CDR3 spans 13 residues. Trimming removed 3 bases from V and 3 bases from J; junction bases left unmatched: 1. The germline V gene has CDR1 GTSNPN and CDR2 SVGIG (reference sequence). The CDR3 nucleotides read TGTGCCTGGAGGGGACAGGGGTACACTGAAGCTTTCTTT. Protein: CAWRGQGYTEAFF.

This clone was seen many times. The V and J genes are TRBV29-1 and TRBJ1-2; D gene ambiguous. Germline V CDR1 and CDR2: SQVTM, ANQGSEA. V was trimmed by 3 bases and J by 12 bases, leaving 8 bases between them. The CDR3 length is 9 residues. The CDR3 nucleotides are TGCAGCGTTGAGGAGGGAGACACCTTC. Its translation: CSVEEGDTF.

This clone appeared a few times. The chain is built from TRBV7-2 and TRBJ2-1; TRBD1 is a possible D gene (5 bases). Germline CDR1 and CDR2: SGHTA and FQGNSA. This CDR3 has 14 residues. The V gene lost 1 base and the J gene lost 8 bases, with 12 bases spanning the gap. The CDR3, as DNA: TGTGCCAGCAGCTTAGATTCAGGGTTCGATGAGCAGTTCTTC. Translation: CASSLDSGFDEQFF.

The chain joins TRBV9 to TRBJ1-2; 10 nucleotides align to TRBD1. Germline CDR1 reads SGDLS; CDR2 reads YYNGEE. J gave up 7 bases and V 0 bases, and 6 bases lay outside the gene matches. This CDR3 is built from 15 residues. CDR3 residues: CASSVDTGTGAGYTF. In nucleotides, the CDR3 is TGTGCCAGCAGCGTAGACACCGGGACAGGGGCTGGCTACACCTTC.

The V and J genes are TRBV30 and TRBJ2-1, with TRBD2 identical over 8 bases. The germline V gene encodes CDR1 GTSNPN and CDR2 SVGIG (reference sequence). V was pared by 4 bases and J by 9 bases, with 8 bases of the junction left unmatched. The CDR3 has 13 residues. CDR3 protein: CAWTRGRITEQFF. CDR3 DNA sequence: TGTGCCTGGACTCGCGGGAGGATTACTGAGCAGTTCTTC.

The chain links TRBV25-1 to TRBJ2-7; D remains unclear. V gave up 0 bases and J gave up 2 bases, with 2 bases separating them. The CDR3 is 12 residues long. Germline values: CDR1 MGHDK, CDR2 SYGVNS. CDR3 protein: CASSEYTYEQYF. The CDR3 coding sequence is TGTGCCAGCAGTGAATACACCTACGAGCAGTACTTC.

The rearrangement joins TRBV5-1 to TRBJ2-1; 11 positions match TRBD2. This CDR3 is built from 16 residues. Unmatched junction bases numbered 6, after V lost 0 bases and J lost 7 bases. Per the germline V gene, CDR1 is SGHRS and CDR2 is YFSETQ. This chain's CDR3 is CASSLVSSGGTNEQFF. Here the CDR3 DNA reads TGCGCCAGCAGCTTGGTGTCTAGCGGGGGGACGAATGAGCAGTTCTTC.

The CDR3 nucleotides read TGCGCCAGCAGCCAAGATAAAGGAGTCACCGAGGCTGGAAACACCATATATTTT. Protein product: CASSQDKGVTEAGNTIYF. The V and J genes are TRBV4-1 and TRBJ1-3, with D unclear. The germline CDR1 and CDR2 sequences are MGHRA and YSYEKL. V dropped 0 bases and J dropped 2 bases, with 17 bases sitting between them. The CDR3 is 18 amino acids.

The V gene is TRBV10-3, the J gene TRBJ1-5, with TRBD1 matching 7 bases. V shed 2 bases and J 2 bases; nucleotides not matched to a gene: 0. CDR1 is ENHRY and CDR2 is SYGVKD in the germline V gene. This CDR3 comprises 14 residues. CDR3 coding DNA: TGTGCCATCAGTGAGGGACAGGGCAATCAGCCCCAGCATTTT. This encodes CAISEGQGNQPQHF.

This chain connects TRBV7-2 to TRBJ2-6; no reliable D call. The CDR3 runs to 14 residues. CDR1 and CDR2 from the germline V gene are SGHTA and FQGNSA. V lost 1 base and J 1 base, leaving 2 bases between the germline ends. The CDR3 DNA is TGTGCCAGCAGCTTAGTATCTGGGGCCAACGTCCTGACTTTC. It translates to CASSLVSGANVLTF. Full variable domain (remainder filled in from reference TRBV7-2 and TRBJ2-6): GAGVSQSPSNKVTEKGKDVELRCDPISGHTALYWYRQSLGQGLEFLIYFQGNSAPDKSGLPSDRFSAERTGGSVSTLTIQRTQQEDSAVYLCASSLVSGANVLTFGAGSRLTVL.

The chain has TRBV10-3 and TRBJ2-3, with 7 bases aligning to TRBD2. The CDR3 totals 16 residues. From germline, CDR1 is ENHRY and CDR2 SYGVKD. J gave up 0 bases and V 7 bases, and 10 bases lay outside the gene matches. Here the CDR3 DNA reads TGTGCCATCAAAGCCCTTGCTAGCGGTAGCACAGATACGCAGTATTTT. This encodes CAIKALASGSTDTQYF.

The chain recombines TRBV18 with TRBJ1-4; 8 bases agree with TRBD1. Germline V gene sequence: CDR1 KGHSH, CDR2 LQKENI. This CDR3 is built from 13 residues. After removal of 6 bases from V and 7 bases from J, the junction contained 4 bases not matched to a gene. In DNA form, the CDR3 reads TGTGCCAGCTCGAAGGACAGGGCTGAAAAACTGTTTTTT. The encoded protein is CASSKDRAEKLFF.

In this sample, this clone turned up a few times. V is TRBV7-9 and J is TRBJ1-6; D is uncertain. The CDR3 totals 12 residues. Germline V CDR1 and CDR2: SEHNR, FQNEAQ (reference sequence). Trimming left V 8 bases short and J 7 bases short, with 9 bases between. CDR3 residues: CASHILNSPLHF. CDR3 in DNA: TGTGCCAGCCACATTTTGAATTCACCCCTCCACTTT.

V gene TRBV30 combines with J gene TRBJ2-2, with D hard to call. V was trimmed by 2 bases and J by 1 base, leaving 5 bases between them. CDR1 is GTSNPN, CDR2 SVGIG, per germline (reference sequence). The CDR3 totals 13 residues. DNA for the CDR3: TGTGCCTGGAGTCCAGGGAACACCGGGGAGCTGTTTTTT. It encodes CAWSPGNTGELFF.

The V and J genes are TRBV7-3 and TRBJ2-3, with D perhaps matching TRBD2 (5 bases). V was cut by 1 base and J by 2 bases, with 10 bases left in between. Germline V lookup: CDR1 SGHTA, CDR2 FQGTGA. The CDR3 runs to 15 residues. For the CDR3, the DNA is TGTGCCAGCAGCTTAATTCCAGCGGACACAGATACGCAGTATTTT. It encodes CASSLIPADTDTQYF.

This clone was seen repeatedly, ten times or more. The chain couples TRBV7-2 to TRBJ1-4; D remains unclear. This CDR3 is built from 13 residues. Germline loops: CDR1 SGHTA, CDR2 FQGNSA. V lost 5 bases and J 8 bases, leaving 12 bases between the germline ends. CDR3 protein: CASSTSQREKLFF. In DNA, the CDR3 is TGTGCCAGCAGCACCAGCCAGAGGGAAAAACTGTTTTTT.

This clone appeared a few times. The chain combines TRBV5-4 with TRBJ2-3; TRBD2 matches 12 bases. The CDR3 contains 18 residues. Germline V gene data show CDR1 as SGHNT and CDR2 as YYREEE (reference sequence). Trimming cost V 2 bases and J 8 bases; bases outside gene matches: 15. In nucleotides, the CDR3 is TGTGCCAGCAGCTTAAGCCTAGCGGGAGGGAATAGGGCGGGTACGCAGTATTTT. Amino acid sequence: CASSLSLAGGNRAGTQYF.

V is TRBV5-4 and J is TRBJ1-1; D might be TRBD1 (5 bases). The CDR3 consists of 14 residues. Deletions cut 2 bases from V and 1 base from J, with 9 bases between. Germline V gene sequence: CDR1 SGHNT, CDR2 YYREEE (reference sequence). DNA of the CDR3: TGTGCCAGCAGCTTTGGACATTCGAACACTGAAGCTTTCTTT. This encodes CASSFGHSNTEAFF.

This chain uses TRBV28 with TRBJ2-7, with no clear D. Germline V gives CDR1 MDHEN, CDR2 SYDVKM. With 1 base removed from V and 2 bases from J, the gap between germline ends came to 15 bases. The length of the CDR3 is 16 residues. CDR3 residues: CASSLLPGSGPYEQYF. CDR3 nucleotide sequence: TGTGCCAGCAGTTTATTACCAGGTTCTGGTCCCTACGAGCAGTACTTC.

V is TRBV7-2 and J is TRBJ1-6; perhaps TRBD1 as D (5 bases). The germline V and J ends were trimmed by 3 bases and 10 bases, with 19 bases remaining between them. CDR1 is SGHTA and CDR2 is FQGNSA in the germline V gene. The CDR3 has 16 residues. Here the CDR3 reads CASSFVGQGRESPLHF. The DNA for the CDR3 is TGTGCCAGCAGCTTTGTTGGGCAGGGTAGAGAATCACCCCTCCACTTT. Combining the CDR3 with reference TRBV7-2 and TRBJ1-6 gives the whole variable domain GAGVSQSPSNKVTEKGKDVELRCDPISGHTALYWYRQSLGQGLEFLIYFQGNSAPDKSGLPSDRFSAERTGGSVSTLTIQRTQQEDSAVYLCASSFVGQGRESPLHFGNGTRLTVT.

This chain links TRBV5-1 with TRBJ1-4; weak D call: TRBD1 (6 bases). This CDR3 has 15 amino acids. CDR1 and CDR2 from the germline V gene are SGHRS and YFSETQ. Between the trimmed V and J ends, which lost 5 bases and 0 bases, there was a span of 11 bases. This CDR3 reads CASRLTGSTNEKLFF. The CDR3 region has the DNA TGCGCCAGCAGGCTTACAGGGTCAACTAATGAAAAACTGTTTTTT.

This chain links TRBV6-6 with TRBJ2-7; 9 positions match TRBD1. The CDR3 runs to 15 residues. V lost 5 bases and J lost 9; bases outside the gene matches: 14. Germline CDR1 and CDR2: MNHNY and SVGAGI (reference sequence). DNA for the CDR3: TGTGCCAGCAGTCACCGGGACAGGGAAGTAGGGGTGCAGTACTTC. Translation: CASSHRDREVGVQYF.

This rearrangement joins TRBV7-3 to TRBJ2-5; D is unclear. This CDR3 has 11 amino acids. V was trimmed by 2 bases and J by 5 bases, leaving 3 bases between them. Germline V gives CDR1 SGHTA, CDR2 FQGTGA. The CDR3 region is CASSLAETQYF. CDR3 nucleotide sequence: TGTGCCAGCAGCTTAGCGGAGACCCAGTACTTC.

The chain uses TRBV7-2 and TRBJ1-5, with 9 positions matching TRBD1. Germline lookup yields CDR1 SGHTA and CDR2 FQGNSA. V lost 1 base to trimming and J lost 6 bases; unmatched junction nucleotides: 7. The length of the CDR3 is 16 residues. The CDR3 is CASSLGGQGWSQPQHF. The CDR3 bases are TGTGCCAGCAGCTTAGGGGGACAGGGTTGGAGTCAGCCCCAGCATTTT.

The CDR3 nucleotides are TGTGCCAGCAGTTTGGGGGGTGGGCAGGGTCGAACTGAAGCTTTCTTT. It yields the protein CASSLGGGQGRTEAFF. V gene TRBV27 combines with J gene TRBJ1-1, with TRBD1 as a possible D gene (5 bases). Germline V CDR1 and CDR2: MNHEY, SMNVEV (reference sequence). Trimming removed 3 bases from V and 5 bases from J, with 19 bases in between. This CDR3 region has 16 residues.